The entry that follows covers one TCR beta chain sequence. The antigen it recognizes is unknown. The sample holds no much larger clone one base away, and base qualities are not on file. Separate amplification of TCR alpha and beta chain libraries was performed from the second PCR step onward. Donor CMV status was determined by IFNgamma production from CD4+ T cells after overnight stimulation of fresh PBMCs with CMV viral lysate. Miltenyi beads were used first to positively select CD4 T cells, and CD8 T cells were then positively selected from the CD4-negative fraction. Cells stained for CD3, CD4, CD8, CD45RA, CD27 and a live/dead dye were sorted on a BD Aria II into four subsets by CD45RA and CD27. Three healthy volunteers provided blood, and the blood of each volunteer was split into CD4 and CD8 T cells and then into four differentiation subsets. Around 110 ml of peripheral blood was taken from each donor, and PBMC were separated by density-gradient centrifugation on Ficoll-Paque PLUS. Sorted cells were lysed in RLT buffer, and RNA was extracted with a Qiagen RNeasy kit and stored at -80°C.

Libraries were constructed by UMI-ligation and nested PCR. The beta constant-region primer consisted of an equimolar mixture of two oligonucleotides that together covered TRBC1 and TRBC2. The ligated cDNA went through four rounds of PCR with nested alpha and beta constant-region primers together with the SP2 primer. A single-stranded oligonucleotide containing the SP2 primer and a 12-nucleotide UMI was joined to the 3' end of the cDNA by T4 RNA ligase 1. The ligation reaction was kept at 16 degrees C for about 20-24 hours. To avoid over-amplification, PCR2 was usually performed as a SYBR Green qPCR and halted once a predetermined threshold was reached. Apart from the first purification, every purification step used Agencourt AMPure XP magnetic beads. Libraries were quantified by Qubit and checked on a TapeStation, with a main peak expected near 650 bp. Pooled libraries were sequenced on an Illumina MiSeq using v2 2x251 paired-end kits, and typically roughly 0.85-2 million reads were obtained per sample. Each sample library was pooled at about 4.4 nM, and roughly 4.5-7% PhiX was included to improve cluster recognition. In the original analysis: V and J genes were assigned to Demultiplexor-processed FASTQ reads by Decombinator through tag matching, with a single base-pair mismatch being allowed. By using UMIs, Collapsinator corrected both sequencing errors and the frequency errors caused by PCR heterogeneity. TCRs were translated and CDR3s were extracted from the conserved cysteine to the FGXG phenylalanine by CDR3Translator, with non-productive sequences being flagged. Gini, Shannon entropy and inverse Simpson indices were computed after subsampling the repertoires to the same number of UMI-defined TCRs. Power-law fits to clonotype abundance distributions were performed by maximum likelihood within the linear range. When run on a single naive CD8 sample, MIGEC and the pipeline yielded similar UMI counts, similar unique TCR numbers and similar clonal distributions. Repertoires were searched for around 7,300 CMV-associated CDR3 sequences compiled from VDJdb and a published dataset. TCRdb itself trimmed the public reads at Q25 with fastp, ran MiXCR and retained productive beta chains. Duplicate CDR3 protein sequences are folded into a single record with the most common DNA and genes. The V and J calls and clone size are TCRdb's, not the authors'. Present in this sample are 100,000 to 150,000 distinct CDR3 sequences, roughly 36% of which were seen just once. Approximately 0.9% of the sample rests with the top ten.

The data stem from a study of naive and memory T cell subsets (dated by TCRdb to the late 2010s). Study-wide context: An open-source, UMI-based TCR alpha and beta sequencing pipeline was applied to sorted naive and memory peripheral blood T cell subsets. Complete agreement was observed between the functional CMV T cell responses and the IgG serology results. RNA was DNase-treated and reverse transcribed with TCR constant-region primers, mostly using SuperScript III.

The study at large found these results: RNA-based TCR counts may be influenced by expression changes linked to T cell activation and differentiation. In both CD4 and CD8 cells, a rise in Gini index and a fall in Shannon and inverse Simpson diversity were observed from naive through CM, EM and EMRA. The repertoire findings for the naive and memory subsets could not be validated against a ground truth, as none was available. Single alpha or beta chain sequences, rather than paired alpha/beta receptors, were used to define clonotypes. A power law was followed by TCR abundance, with an exponent that differed between naive and memory subsets but was consistent across the three individuals. Following error correction, more than 95% of naive TCR sequences occurred only once, which made naive abundance distributions much steeper than those of memory subsets.

V is reduced by 1 base and J by 1 base, leaving a spacing of 7 bases between them. Taken from cysteine to phenylalanine, the CDR3 has 14 residues. The only DNA kept is the CDR3, 42 bases in frame from the first base. Via the germline V gene, CDR1 is SGHTA and CDR2 FQGNSA. Sequencing input: central memory CD4+ T cells from blood. The label giving this sample's cell subset or site can be read as: central memory, CD45RA- CD27+. This TCR was sampled from a human donor in good health. Recombination linked TRBV7-2 to TRBJ2-5; TRBD1 is a weak D gene call, 5 bases matching. The DNA sequence reads TGTGCCAGCAGCTTAGGGGGCAGCCAAGAGACCCAGTACTTC. Its protein product is CASSLGGSQETQYF.